The 10 T cell receptor delta chains below come from one sample, sequenced in a study of gamma-delta chains in newborns, infants, children. TCRdb redid the clone calls on the reads with CATT. Here the sample spans 1,000 or so delta-chain clones, around 7.4% being singletons. Sequences were obtained from blood. These receptors originate from a child who was a newborn, infant or young child, either healthy, febrile or measles-vaccinated (not recorded which).

Regarding this clone: A far larger clone is just one base off, so this is likely a read error. This chain joins TRDV2 and TRDJ1, with 13 bases matching TRDD3. Losses at the gene ends were 2 bases for V and 2 bases for J; bases not matched to a gene: 10. Germline-derived CDR1 and CDR2 are GEAIGNYY and EKD. The CDR3 covers 18 residues. The CDR3 loop is CACDKPVLGDTPTDKLIF. The CDR3, as DNA: TGTGCCTGTGACAAGCCTGTACTGGGGGATACGCCGACCGATAAACTCATCTTT.

On this clone itself: With a much larger clone just one base away, this may be a read error. V gene TRDV2 combines with J gene TRDJ3; 7 nucleotides line up with TRDD3. CDR1 is GEAIGNYY and CDR2 is EKD in the germline V gene. The CDR3 sequence is 18 residues long. Germline trimming cut 0 bases from V and 2 bases from J; bases unmatched to any gene: 6. CDR3 bases: TGTGCCTGTGACACCGTGGGGGAGAGCCCCTGGGACACCCGACAGATGTTTTTC. Protein sequence: CACDTVGESPWDTRQMFF.

This clone is labeled as large (0.1 to 1%). J is TRDJ2 and V is TRDV2; 13 bases agree with TRDD3. This CDR3 has 15 amino acids. In germline, CDR1 is GEAIGNYY, CDR2 EKD. J gave up 6 bases and V 2 bases, and 2 bases lay outside the gene matches. The CDR3 is CACDKLGDTPAQLFF. CDR3 DNA: TGTGCCTGTGACAAACTGGGGGATACGCCAGCACAACTCTTCTTT.

This clone was counted a few times. One end of the junction is discordant with germline, which a read error may explain. V gene TRDV2 combines with J gene TRDJ3; the match to TRDD3 covers 8 bases. The germline gives CDR1 GEAIGNYY, CDR2 EKD. This CDR3 region has 19 residues. As DNA, the CDR3 is TGTGCCCGTGATGCTACTGGGGGCCTCAGCTCCTGGGACACCCGACAGATGTTTTTC. It specifies CARDATGGLSSWDTRQMFF.

Points on this clone: A read error is possible here, since a much larger clone lies one base away. The chain recombines TRDV2 with TRDJ3; TRDD3 matches at 10 bases. Germline V gene data show CDR1 as GEAIGNYY and CDR2 as EKD. The CDR3 totals 18 residues. The CDR3 loop reads CACDTLGGYSWDTRQVFF. In DNA form, the CDR3 reads TGTGCCTGTGACACCCTTGGGGGATACTCCTGGGACACCCGACAGGTGTTTTTC.

This clone was found a few times. This may be a read error: a much more frequent sequence differs by one nucleotide. The same CDR3 is also encoded by other DNA sequences in this sample. The chain combines TRDV2 with TRDJ3; D is unclear. The CDR3 is 13 residues long. CDR1 is GEAIGNYY and CDR2 is EKD in the germline V gene. The CDR3, as DNA: TGTGCCTGCGACACCTGGGACACCCGACAGATGTTTTTC. Encoded protein: CACDTWDTRQMFF.

To note about this clone: A much larger clone lies one base from this, so it may be a read error. V and J are TRDV2 and TRDJ3; the match to TRDD3 covers 9 bases. Germline V gene lookup returns CDR1 GEAIGNYY and CDR2 EKD. With V trimmed by 0 bases and J by 5 bases, 1 base remained unmatched. The CDR3 loop spans 16 amino acids. CDR3 DNA: TGTGCCTGTGACACCCGGGGGATACGGGACACCCGACAGATGTTTTTC. Its protein product is CACDTRGIRDTRQMFF.

This clone came up a few times. This may be a read error: a much more frequent sequence differs by one nucleotide. Within the sample, other DNA sequences also encode this same CDR3. The chain carries TRDV2 and TRDJ2, with 11 bases identical to TRDD3. This CDR3 is 18 amino acids long. The V segment lost 3 bases and the J segment 1 base; nucleotides outside the gene matches: 9. The V gene's germline CDR1 is GEAIGNYY and CDR2 EKD. The CDR3 DNA follows: TGTGCCTGTGACCCGCTGCTGGGGGATACAGGTTTGACAGCACAACTCTTCTTT. This gives the protein CACDPLLGDTGLTAQLFF.

In this sample, this clone is medium-sized (0.01 to 0.1%). The chain couples TRDV2 to TRDJ3, with 9 bases lining up with TRDD3. The V and J ends lost 2 bases and 2 bases, in that order; junction bases with no gene match: 3. The CDR3 extends over 17 amino acids. Germline V gives CDR1 GEAIGNYY, CDR2 EKD. Here the CDR3 DNA reads TGTGCCTGTGACAGTGTGGGGGATACCTGGGACACCCGACAGATGTTTTTC. Its translation: CACDSVGDTWDTRQMFF.

This clone was observed a handful of times. A read error is likely here: a far larger clone is one base away. The chain's CDR3 is CACGAVGGYGTAQLFF. The CDR3 DNA reads as TGTGCCTGTGGCGCAGTTGGGGGATACGGCACAGCACAACTCTTCTTT. This rearrangement joins TRDV2 to TRDJ2; 11 bases agree with TRDD3. J was trimmed by 5 bases and V by 5 bases; bases with no gene match: 9. This CDR3 region has 16 residues. Germline V gene sequence: CDR1 GEAIGNYY, CDR2 EKD.